This TCR beta chain comes out of a study of T cell clones after liver transplantation. Study results and limitations: Graft donor-reactive T cells possibly entered the graft instead of undergoing deletion.

Worth noting for this clone: Its antigen is still unknown.

CD3+CD4+ and CD3+CD8+ cells were FACS-sorted from thawed unstimulated PBMCs. Trimming took 4 bases from V and 5 from J, leaving 12 bases between them. Germline lookup yields CDR1 SGHNT and CDR2 YYREEE (reference sequence). CDR3 length: 13 amino acids. TCRdb's copy holds only in-frame clones and misses some; the assay was immunoSEQ multiplex PCR. The data show tens of thousands of clones, approximately 70% seen once. This sequence joins TRBV5-4 and TRBJ2-5; possibly TRBD1 or TRBD2 for D (5 bases each). The specimen was CD4+ T cells from blood, collected at the 15-month timepoint. The receptor was derived from a human patient who received a liver transplant. Among the T cells, some may be from the graft donor. CDR3 residues: CASSGGARETQYF. The CDR3 DNA follows: TGTGCCAGCAGCGGGGGAGCGAGGGAGACCCAGTACTTC.